This paragraph covers one T cell receptor beta chain sequence. Its antigen is currently not known. Per-nucleotide qualities are absent, and no much larger clonotype sits a single base away. TCRbeta CDR3 regions were amplified from genomic DNA using the immunoSEQ Assay, a bias-controlled multiplex PCR. The authors' pipeline ran thus. The number of nucleated cells in each sample was estimated by amplification of reference gene primers within the assay. To quantify the absolute abundance of each unique TCRbeta CDR3 rearrangement, sequence reads were collapsed and filtered. Productive Simpson clonality was computed per sample as the square root of Simpson's diversity index over productive rearrangements. Sourced from immuneACCESS, this table was stored by TCRdb with only in-frame sequences that have V and J called. A share of the clones is absent; for the studies checked, an unresolved V gene accounts for under half, and the remainder has no known explanation. V, J and clone size reflect that table, while D and trimming were determined from the DNA. Recorded for this sample are 300,000 to 450,000 clones; around 87% of them occurred a single time. The leading ten clones occupy more than 9% of the sample.

This entry is derived from a study of blood T cell repertoires in COVID-19 (dated by TCRdb to the early 2020s). Study-wide context: The collaborator samples originated in the United States, Italy and Spain and spanned the acute and convalescent phases of COVID-19. HLA class I and class II types, where available, came from metadata supplied by the sample provider rather than from assay-based typing. A de-identified subject ID, COVID-19 status, age in years and sex were almost always included in the sample metadata. The repertoires were made available in a free public database intended to serve as a resource for research on the immune response to SARS-CoV-2. The dataset comprised deeply sampled blood TCRbeta repertoires from subjects exposed to, actively infected with, or recovered from COVID-19. The material from the prospective study consisted of cDNA or gDNA derived from T cells, B-cell-depleted T cells, or PBMCs. The samples were drawn from two sources: the first 160 participants of the ongoing ImmuneRACE study, and approximately 1,300 subjects contributed by 6 global collaborators.

At one collaborating source in Seattle, patients were enrolled during active infection and were followed longitudinally through the course of disease. Whole blood was collected in K2EDTA tubes by collaborating institutions according to the institutions' own protocols. Collaborator samples were shipped for TCRbeta analysis as frozen whole blood, isolated PBMCs, or DNA extracted from either sample type. Overall study outcomes, separate from this receptor: The amount of clinical and demographic metadata varied by source and participant and was provided uncurated.

The TCR originated in a woman between 25 and 40 years old with COVID-19, enrolled during active disease. The sequencing input was peripheral blood.

The CDR3: CASSQHALREDTDTQYF. The DNA sequence reads TGCGCCAGCAGCCAACACGCTCTCAGGGAGGACACAGATACGCAGTATTTT. The chain is made from TRBV4-3 and TRBJ2-3; TRBD2 is possibly the D segment (6 matching bases). Via the germline V gene, CDR1 is LGHNA and CDR2 YSLEER. The CDR3 starts with the cysteine, ends with the phenylalanine, and has 17 residues. The sequence is cut down to CDR3 DNA, 51 bases in frame from base 1. Trimming costs V 2 bases and J 2 bases, and their ends lie 17 bases apart.